This entry describes one T cell receptor (beta chain). Its antigen is undetermined. This sample stems from a study of Tregs in tolerant kidney transplant recipients. Findings and caveats of the study: Biological reproducibility was not directly addressed, but technical replication error appeared minimal. Findings come from small patient numbers and require larger validation.

Sequencing used immunoSEQ multiplex PCR; TCRdb keeps in-frame clones, though not all of them. The table lists roughly 250,000 clones, approximately 84% of them singletons. Germline CDR1 is GTSNPN and CDR2 is SVGIG (reference sequence). Trimming took 7 bases from V and 1 from J, leaving 16 bases between them. The CDR3 length is 15 residues. Material for sequencing was CD4+ T cells from blood. This rearrangement joins TRBV30 to TRBJ2-2, with D perhaps matching TRBD1 (5 bases). The TCR was taken from a human donor in good health. The CDR3 here is CASNPGIVNTGELFF. The CDR3 coding sequence is TGTGCCTCCAACCCAGGGATAGTGAACACCGGGGAGCTGTTTTTT.